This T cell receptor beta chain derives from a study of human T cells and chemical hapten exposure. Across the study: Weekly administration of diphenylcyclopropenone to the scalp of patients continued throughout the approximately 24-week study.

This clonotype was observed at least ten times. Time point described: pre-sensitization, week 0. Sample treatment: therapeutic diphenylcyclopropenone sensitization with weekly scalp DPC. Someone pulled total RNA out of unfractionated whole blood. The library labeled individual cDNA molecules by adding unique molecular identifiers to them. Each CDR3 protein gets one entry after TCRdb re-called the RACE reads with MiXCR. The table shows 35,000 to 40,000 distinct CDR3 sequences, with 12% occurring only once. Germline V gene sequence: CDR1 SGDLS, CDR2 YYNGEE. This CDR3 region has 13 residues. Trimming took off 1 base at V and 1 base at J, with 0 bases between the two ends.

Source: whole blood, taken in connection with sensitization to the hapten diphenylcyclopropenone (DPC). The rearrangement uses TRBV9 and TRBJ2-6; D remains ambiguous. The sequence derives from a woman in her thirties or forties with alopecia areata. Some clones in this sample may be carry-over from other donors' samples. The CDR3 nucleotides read TGTGCCAGCAGCGTATCTGGGGCCAACGTCCTGACTTTC. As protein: CASSVSGANVLTF.